The 20 T cell receptor beta chains presented below share a single source sample, sequenced in a study of T cells in Graves' hyperthyroidism and ophthalmopathy. Amplified regions were TCR beta CDR3 sequences from RNA transcripts. When the TCR CDR3 underwent first-round RT-PCR, the HTBI primer set was used. TCRdb re-called the multiplex PCR reads with MiXCR, one entry per CDR3 protein. The sample contains about 160,000 distinct CDR3 sequences, over 7.5% of which appear only once. What was sequenced was blood. Receptor source: a woman aged 18-35 years with Graves' hyperthyroidism that later progressed to Graves' ophthalmopathy.

This clonotype was detected once. This rearrangement joins TRBV13 to TRBJ1-2; TRBD1 matches at 12 bases. Germline V lookup: CDR1 PRHDT, CDR2 FYEKMQ (reference sequence). This CDR3 spans 16 amino acids. The V gene end was trimmed by 5 bases and the J gene end by 4 bases; junction bases not matched to a gene: 8. CDR3 region: CASSGGTGGVPYGYTF. CDR3 in DNA: TGTGCCAGCAGCGGAGGGACAGGGGGCGTCCCCTATGGCTACACCTTC.

The table lists this clonotype with a few counts. Just one base apart from a much larger clone, this may be a read error. This chain joins TRBV27 and TRBJ2-3; a weak D match, TRBD1 (5 bases). The end of the DNA is better explained by TRBJ1-5, so the J call may be wrong. CDR3 length: 16 amino acids. Germline loops: CDR1 MNHEY, CDR2 SMNVEV (reference sequence). CDR3 DNA sequence: TGTGCCAGCAGTTGGTCTTGGGGGGGGAGCACAGATACGCAGCATTTT. Protein sequence: CASSWSWGGSTDTQHF.

This chain joins TRBV20-1 and TRBJ2-3; maybe TRBD1 (6 bases). The CDR3 covers 15 residues. Deletions cut 3 bases from V and 5 bases from J, with 18 bases between. Looked up from germline, CDR1 is DFQATT and CDR2 is SNEGSKA (reference sequence). Written as DNA, the CDR3 is TGCAGTGCTAGCTGGGGGCTGCAAGGAGTAGATACGCAGTATTTT. It translates to CSASWGLQGVDTQYF.

This clonotype has more than one count but fewer than ten. The chain has TRBV20-1 and TRBJ1-1, with D perhaps TRBD1 (5 bases). The germline gives CDR1 DFQATT, CDR2 SNEGSKA (reference sequence). The CDR3 consists of 16 residues. The ends were cut back, 3 bases at V and 0 bases at J, with 17 bases in the middle. The CDR3 nucleotides read TGCAGTGCTAGTTCGGGACGGGGCCTCATGAACACTGAAGCTTTCTTT. Protein: CSASSGRGLMNTEAFF.

This clonotype was recorded at least ten times. The rearrangement uses TRBV7-2 and TRBJ2-1, with 12 bases matching TRBD2. The CDR3 has 17 residues. Germline V gives CDR1 SGHTA, CDR2 FQGNSA. V shed 5 bases and J 7 bases; nucleotides not matched to a gene: 12. CDR3 DNA sequence: TGTGCCAGCAGCCGTAGACTAGCGGGGGCCTTGGGGAATGAGCAGTTCTTC. It encodes CASSRRLAGALGNEQFF.

This clonotype was recorded at least ten times. This rearrangement joins TRBV11-2 to TRBJ1-2; the D gene is possibly TRBD1 (5 bases). There are 13 residues in the CDR3. With 2 bases removed from V and 7 bases from J, the gap between germline ends came to 11 bases. Germline lookup yields CDR1 SGHAT and CDR2 FQNNGV. The CDR3 loop reads CASSLTAGGGYTF. The DNA of the CDR3 is TGTGCCAGCAGCTTAACTGCGGGGGGTGGCTACACCTTC.

This clonotype showed up many times. The gene calls are TRBV28 and TRBJ2-1; no definite D call. The V end was cut by 5 bases, the J end by 10 bases, with 9 bases between. Germline CDR1 and CDR2: MDHEN and SYDVKM. The CDR3 totals 11 residues. The DNA of the CDR3 is TGTGCCAGCAGTGAGATATGGGAGCAGTTCTTC. Encoded protein: CASSEIWEQFF. Supplemented by reference TRBV28 and TRBJ2-1, the full variable domain reads DVKVTQSSRYLVKRTGEKVFLECVQDMDHENMFWYRQDPGLGLRLIYFSYDVKMKEKGDIPEGYSVSREKKERFSLILESASTNQTSMYLCASSEIWEQFFGPGTRLTVL.

This clonotype was counted at least ten times. This chain connects TRBV7-8 to TRBJ1-1; D is unclear. Germline CDR1 is SGHVS and CDR2 is FQNEAQ. The CDR3 has 15 residues. Deletions cut 5 bases from V and 1 base from J, with 14 bases between. The CDR3 protein is CASSLAAFKNTEAFF. CDR3 nucleotide sequence: TGTGCCAGCAGCCTTGCAGCCTTTAAGAACACTGAAGCTTTCTTT.

This clonotype has a handful of counts. This chain joins TRBV6-1 and TRBJ2-1; 8 bases agree with TRBD2. With V trimmed by 5 bases and J by 4 bases, 4 bases remained unmatched. This CDR3 has 14 residues. Germline values: CDR1 MNHNS, CDR2 SASEGT. Written as DNA, the CDR3 is TGTGCCAGCAGTAAGACTAGCGAGTACAATGAGCAGTTCTTC. Translating it yields CASSKTSEYNEQFF.

There are many counts of this clonotype. The J gene is TRBJ2-5, the V gene TRBV7-8; D unresolved. The ends were cut back, 6 bases at V and 2 bases at J, with 13 bases in the middle. The CDR3 spans 14 residues. In germline, CDR1 is SGHVS, CDR2 FQNEAQ. The CDR3 nucleotides read TGTGCCAGCAGTAAAAGGTCACAACAAGAGACCCAGTACTTC. Translating it yields CASSKRSQQETQYF.

The chain carries TRBV20-1 and TRBJ2-2, with D perhaps matching TRBD2 (6 bases). There are 14 residues in the CDR3. Trimming left V 3 bases short and J 8 bases short, with 16 bases between. Germline CDR1 is DFQATT and CDR2 is SNEGSKA (reference sequence). The CDR3 loop reads CSAREGGPRGELFF. The CDR3 nucleotides read TGCAGTGCTAGGGAGGGTGGGCCCCGGGGGGAGCTGTTTTTT.

This clonotype was detected many times. V is TRBV19 and J is TRBJ1-4, with D uncertain. The V and J ends lost 6 bases and 0 bases respectively, with 8 bases between them. The CDR3 length is 14 residues. Germline loops: CDR1 LNHDA, CDR2 SQIVND (reference sequence). CDR3 coding DNA: TGTGCCAGTAGCTTTACAGCAACTAATGAAAAACTGTTTTTT. Protein: CASSFTATNEKLFF.

This clonotype was counted between two and nine times. The CDR3 sequence is CASSQTPNRGLEQYF. The CDR3 nucleotides are TGCGCCAGCAGCCAAACGCCAAACAGGGGGCTTGAGCAGTACTTC. The chain joins TRBV4-1 to TRBJ2-7; TRBD1 matches at 9 bases. Germline V gene sequence: CDR1 MGHRA, CDR2 YSYEKL. V shed 2 bases and J 7 bases; nucleotides not matched to a gene: 9. This CDR3 comprises 15 residues.

The chain links TRBV7-9 to TRBJ2-6, with D unclear. The V gene's germline CDR1 is SEHNR and CDR2 FQNEAQ (reference sequence). With 3 bases removed from V and 0 bases from J, the gap between germline ends came to 12 bases. CDR3 size: 17 residues. The CDR3 DNA reads TGTGCCAGCAGCTTTCGCCAGCAAAGCTCTGGGGCCAACGTCCTGACTTTC. Its protein product is CASSFRQQSSGANVLTF.

The chain has TRBV12-3 or TRBV12-4 and TRBJ2-5; TRBD1 aligns across 10 bases. The CDR3 length is 15 residues. The junction had 6 bases not matched to a gene; V was cut back by 6 bases and J by 2 bases. CDR3 residues: CASSRDRGRQETQYF. Written as DNA, the CDR3 is TGTGCCAGCAGCCGAGACAGGGGGCGTCAAGAGACCCAGTACTTC.

The CDR3 nucleotides read TGTGCCAGCAGCCAAGGGGCACGGTATGAGCAGTTCTTC. Translated: CASSQGARYEQFF. This chain joins TRBV4-2 and TRBJ2-1; no clear D. The germline V gene has CDR1 LGHNA and CDR2 YNFKEQ. V lost 1 base to trimming and J lost 8 bases, with 9 bases between them. The CDR3 spans 13 residues.

V and J are TRBV6-1 and TRBJ2-1; the match to TRBD2 covers 13 bases. Germline CDR1 MNHNS, CDR2 SASEGT. CDR3 length equals 14 residues. J lost 8 bases, V lost 7 bases, and 5 bases had no gene match. CDR3 nucleotide sequence: TGTGCCAGCACCGGGACTAGCGGGGCCTATGAGCAGTTCTTC. It specifies CASTGTSGAYEQFF.

This clonotype has at least ten counts. This sequence joins TRBV30 and TRBJ2-2, with unresolved D. This CDR3 comprises 11 residues. The ends were cut back, 0 bases at V and 6 bases at J, with 2 bases in the middle. Per the germline V gene, CDR1 is GTSNPN and CDR2 is SVGIG (reference sequence). CDR3 region: CAWSVPGELFF. The CDR3 DNA sequence: TGTGCCTGGAGTGTACCCGGGGAGCTGTTTTTT.

The table lists this clonotype with a few counts. The chain is built from TRBV20-1 and TRBJ2-5; no definite D call. The CDR3 covers 12 residues. Trimming shortened V by 3 bases and J by 5 bases, and 10 bases separated the two germline ends. Looked up from germline, CDR1 is DFQATT and CDR2 is SNEGSKA (reference sequence). The chain's CDR3 is CSARWIKETQYF. The CDR3 DNA reads TGCAGTGCTAGGTGGATCAAGGAGACCCAGTACTTC.

This clonotype was seen many times. This chain connects TRBV2 to TRBJ1-1; a possible D gene is TRBD1 (5 bases). There are 13 residues in the CDR3. Germline assignment: CDR1 SNHLY and CDR2 FYNNEI. V was pared by 8 bases and J by 1 base, with 11 bases between. CDR3 nucleotides: TGTGCCAGCGCCGTAACAGGGAACACTGAAGCTTTCTTT. Protein: CASAVTGNTEAFF.